The sequence of this TCR beta chain was determined in a study of cytotoxic CD8 clonotypes in ibrutinib-treated CLL. Trimming removed 6 bases from V and 7 bases from J, with 13 bases in between. Germline CDR1 is MNHEY and CDR2 is SVGAGI. The CDR3 runs to 12 residues. As for this clone: The antigen remains unidentified.

Findings and caveats of the study: Elevated clonality accompanied ibrutinib response, with a return toward baseline values at progression.

Sequenced by immunoSEQ multiplex PCR; TCRdb stores in-frame clones only, minus some. The repertoire holds more than 70,000 clones, roughly three quarters seen once, with roughly 5% in the top ten. The sequenced sample was PBMCs, obtained after 12 months of ibrutinib treatment. This receptor was taken from a human donor with chronic lymphocytic leukemia. The rearrangement links TRBV6-5 to TRBJ2-7, with D tentatively TRBD1 (5 bases). Here the CDR3 reads CASSLGRGEQYF. CDR3 DNA sequence: TGTGCCAGCAGCCTGGGTAGGGGTGAGCAGTACTTC.